Shown below are 14 T cell receptor beta chains from a single sample sequenced in a study of patients and donors after allogeneic stem cell transplantation. TCRdb passed the RT-PCR reads through MiXCR, listing each CDR3 protein once. The sample lists about 960,000 distinct CDR3 sequences, over 15% occurring once. The sample was blood, either unsorted or a sorted T cell fraction (not recorded which). The receptor set was obtained from a human donor who was either an allogeneic HSCT recipient or a stem cell or donor lymphocyte infusion donor (not recorded which). It is not recorded whose cells these are; they may come from a transplant donor.

This clonotype has ten or more counts. The junction departs from the called germline gene at one end, perhaps through a read error. This sequence joins TRBV5-1 and TRBJ2-2, with D perhaps TRBD2 (6 bases). Looked up from germline, CDR1 is SGHRS and CDR2 is YFSETQ. This CDR3 has 12 amino acids. The CDR3 region has the DNA TGTGCCAGCAGCCGGGAGACCGGGGAGCTGTTTTTT. It codes for CASSRETGELFF.

This clonotype was found a few times. The genes are TRBV10-3 and TRBJ2-1; 8 bases align to TRBD2. CDR1 ENHRY and CDR2 SYGVKD come from the germline V gene. J gave up 8 bases and V 6 bases, and 12 bases lay outside the gene matches. The CDR3 length is 15 residues. CDR3 in amino acids: CAIRKRGGSGDEQFF. CDR3 nucleotide sequence: TGTGCCATCAGGAAACGAGGGGGTAGCGGGGATGAGCAGTTCTTC.

V gene TRBV6-2 or TRBV6-3 combines with J gene TRBJ2-1; D is possibly TRBD1 or TRBD2 (5 bases each). Germline V gives CDR1 MNHEY, CDR2 SVGEGT. With 6 bases removed from V and 4 bases from J, the gap between germline ends came to 16 bases. The CDR3 covers 15 residues. The CDR3: CASSRMRGFYNEQFF. The CDR3 bases are TGTGCCAGCAGCCGAATGAGGGGTTTTTACAATGAGCAGTTCTTC.

The chain carries TRBV7-9 and TRBJ2-2; 7 bases fit TRBD2. CDR1 is SEHNR, CDR2 FQNEAQ, per germline (reference sequence). Trimming removed 6 bases from V and 6 bases from J; junction bases left unmatched: 7. CDR3 length: 14 amino acids. The DNA of the CDR3 is TGTGCCAGCAGGGGGACTAAAGAATCCGGGGAGCTGTTTTTT. Translated: CASRGTKESGELFF.

This clonotype was detected a few times. The chain carries TRBV28 and TRBJ2-1; tentative D call: TRBD2 (7 bases). Germline V CDR1 and CDR2: MDHEN, SYDVKM. CDR3 length: 15 residues. V was cut by 6 bases and J by 10 bases, with 22 bases left in between. For the CDR3, the DNA is TGTGCCAGCAGACAAGGGGGGGACGTCACTTTCGAGCAGTTCTTC. This encodes CASRQGGDVTFEQFF. The whole variable domain, remainder taken from reference TRBV28 and TRBJ2-1, is DVKVTQSSRYLVKRTGEKVFLECVQDMDHENMFWYRQDPGLGLRLIYFSYDVKMKEKGDIPEGYSVSREKKERFSLILESASTNQTSMYLCASRQGGDVTFEQFFGPGTRLTVL.

This chain links TRBV6-1 with TRBJ1-2, with D maybe TRBD1 (5 bases). This CDR3 is built from 15 residues. Germline CDR1 reads MNHNS; CDR2 reads SASEGT. V was shortened by 5 bases and J by 4 bases, with 17 bases between the two germline ends. DNA of the CDR3: TGTGCCAGCAGTACGGGGGTGGGGCGCACCTATGGCTACACCTTC. It encodes CASSTGVGRTYGYTF.

This clonotype has only a few counts. The chain is built from TRBV19 and TRBJ1-2; 9 positions match TRBD1. The CDR3 has 12 residues. Germline CDR1 is LNHDA and CDR2 is SQIVND (reference sequence). J gave up 5 bases and V 10 bases, and 5 bases lay outside the gene matches. The CDR3 protein is CATRDREYGYTF. In nucleotides, the CDR3 is TGTGCCACCCGGGACAGGGAGTATGGCTACACCTTC.

This clonotype came up a few times. This chain joins TRBV21-1 and TRBJ2-5; the table gives TRBD2 as D, unverified against the DNA. TRBV21-1 is a known pseudogene. The CDR3 sequence is 15 residues long. The CDR3 region has the DNA TGTGCCAGCAGCAAAGTAGGACTAGCGGAAGAGACCCAGTACTTC. Amino acids: CASSKVGLAEETQYF.

A few counts support this clonotype. This sequence joins TRBV12-3 or TRBV12-4 and TRBJ1-2; 10 bases fit TRBD1. Trimming at V came to 6 bases and at J to 8 bases, leaving 6 bases not matched to a gene. The CDR3 has 13 amino acids. CDR3 sequence: CASRKGQGMGYTF. Here the CDR3 DNA reads TGTGCCAGCAGGAAGGGACAGGGGATGGGCTACACCTTC.

CDR3 residues: CASSLALGTALAKNIQYF. In nucleotides, the CDR3 is TGCGCCAGCAGCTTAGCCCTCGGGACAGCACTAGCCAAAAACATTCAGTACTTC. The J gene is TRBJ2-4, the V gene TRBV5-1; 7 nucleotides line up with TRBD1. The length of the CDR3 is 18 residues. Per germline, CDR1 SGHRS and CDR2 YFSETQ. Trimming cost V 2 bases and J 0 bases; bases outside gene matches: 11.

This CDR3 is CASSYGDRGRGETQYF. CDR3 nucleotide sequence: TGTGCCAGCAGTTACGGGGACAGGGGGCGTGGAGAGACCCAGTACTTC. This sequence joins TRBV6-5 and TRBJ2-5; 12 bases are a match to TRBD1. The V segment lost 2 bases and the J segment 4 bases; nucleotides outside the gene matches: 5. CDR1 and CDR2 from the germline V gene are MNHEY and SVGAGI. The CDR3 runs to 16 residues.

This clonotype was found a few times. In DNA form, the CDR3 reads TGCAGTGCTAGTGTTCTGGACCTCGAGACCCAGTACTTC. Amino acid sequence: CSASVLDLETQYF. The V call is TRBV20-1, the J call TRBJ2-5; no firm D call. Looked up from germline, CDR1 is DFQATT and CDR2 is SNEGSKA (reference sequence). The V and J ends lost 3 bases and 5 bases respectively, with 13 bases between them. The CDR3 contains 13 residues.

This sequence joins TRBV6-1 and TRBJ2-1; no clear D. Germline V lookup: CDR1 MNHNS, CDR2 SASEGT. The CDR3 is 12 residues long. The ends were cut back, 6 bases at V and 7 bases at J, with 10 bases in the middle. This CDR3 reads CASRQAPNEQFF. In DNA, the CDR3 is TGTGCCAGCAGGCAGGCTCCAAATGAGCAGTTCTTC.

V is TRBV7-2 and J is TRBJ2-3; D unresolved. The CDR3 is 14 amino acids. Trimming took 1 base from V and 3 from J, leaving 8 bases between them. Germline V lookup: CDR1 SGHTA, CDR2 FQGNSA. The CDR3 DNA sequence: TGTGCCAGCAGCTTAGATATAAAGACAGATACGCAGTATTTT. Protein product: CASSLDIKTDTQYF.